The rows below give T cell receptor beta chains drawn from one sample of a study of cytomegalovirus exposure and HLA in healthy donors. Method: immunoSEQ multiplex PCR; TCRdb's copy keeps in-frame clones and lacks some. The sample lists about 200,000 clones; less than 90% were seen once. The sequencing sample was made of PBMCs. These receptors all come from a woman aged 18-29 years in good health and CMV-seronegative. Each CDR3 is given with its conserved first and last residue. The order of the fields is V gene, J gene, clone size, D gene, CDR3 DNA, CDR3 protein. D genes are given only for firm matches. Clone sizes are given selectively: once, few, many, or a class where the clone is expanded.

V: TRBV5-1; J: TRBJ2-3; size: NA; D: NA; DNA: TGCGCCAGCAGCGTAGACGACAGATCGTATACGCAGTATTTT; CDR3: CASSVDDRSYTQYF
V: TRBV6-5; J: TRBJ1-5; size: NA; D: NA; DNA: TGTGCCAGCAGTTACTCAACAGGACCAAATCAGCCCCAGCATTTT; CDR3: CASSYSTGPNQPQHF
V: TRBV9; J: TRBJ2-1; size: NA; D: NA; DNA: TGTGCCAGCAGCGTAGGACCCAGCAATGAGCAGTTCTTC; CDR3: CASSVGPSNEQFF
V: TRBV4-1; J: TRBJ2-7; size: NA; D: NA; DNA: TGCGCCAGCAGCCAAAGGGAGGGGGCATTGTACGAGCAGTACTTC; CDR3: CASSQREGALYEQYF
V: TRBV5-1; J: TRBJ2-7; size: NA; D: TRBD2; DNA: TGCGCCAGCAGCTTGGCCGCGCCTAGCGGGAATTACGAGCAGTACTTC; CDR3: CASSLAAPSGNYEQYF
V: TRBV15; J: TRBJ2-7; size: once; D: NA; DNA: TGTGCCACCAGCAGAGAACGGGACTTCTACGAGCAGTACTTC; CDR3: CATSRERDFYEQYF
V: TRBV27; J: TRBJ2-7; size: NA; D: NA; DNA: TGTGCCAGCAGTTTGGGGGTAAGCTCCTACGAGCAGTACTTC; CDR3: CASSLGVSSYEQYF
V: TRBV6-1; J: TRBJ1-5; size: NA; D: NA; DNA: TGTGCCAGCAGTGAAGGACTGATTAGCAATCAGCCCCAGCATTTT; CDR3: CASSEGLISNQPQHF
V: TRBV5-6; J: TRBJ2-3; size: NA; D: TRBD2; DNA: TGTGCCAGCAGCCCCCCTAGCGGGGATGGATATACGCAGTATTTT; CDR3: CASSPPSGDGYTQYF
V: TRBV11-2; J: TRBJ1-4; size: NA; D: TRBD1; DNA: TGTGCCAGCAGTCCTCGGGGACAGGGGAATGAAAAACTGTTTTTT; CDR3: CASSPRGQGNEKLFF
V: TRBV6-4; J: TRBJ1-5; size: NA; D: NA; DNA: TGTGCCAGCAGTGACTCCTGGGGGGCGCTAAATCAGCCCCAGCATTTT; CDR3: CASSDSWGALNQPQHF
V: TRBV9; J: TRBJ2-1; size: NA; D: TRBD2; DNA: TGTGCCAGCAGCGTAGTATCATCTACTAGCGCTTACAATGAGCAGTTCTTC; CDR3: CASSVVSSTSAYNEQFF
V: TRBV18; J: TRBJ1-1; size: NA; D: NA; DNA: TGTGCCAGCTCACCACGGACAGTGGAAGGGGGCACTGAAGCTTTCTTT; CDR3: CASSPRTVEGGTEAFF
V: TRBV5-1; J: TRBJ2-7; size: NA; D: NA; DNA: TGCGCCAGCAGCTTGGCCTTGAGGGGCGAGCAGTACTTC; CDR3: CASSLALRGEQYF
V: TRBV11-2; J: TRBJ2-7; size: NA; D: NA; DNA: TGTGCCAGCAGCTTAGAGTCGGGTTACGAGCAGTACTTC; CDR3: CASSLESGYEQYF
V: TRBV2; J: TRBJ2-2; size: NA; D: TRBD1; DNA: TGTGCCAGCAGTGAGAGGGGGCATGGCGGGGAGCTGTTTTTT; CDR3: CASSERGHGGELFF
V: TRBV7-3; J: TRBJ2-2; size: NA; D: TRBD2; DNA: TGTGCCAGCAGCTCCCCAGGGACTAGCGGGGGTAACACCGGGGAGCTGTTTTTT; CDR3: CASSSPGTSGGNTGELFF
V: TRBV2; J: TRBJ2-3; size: once; D: NA; DNA: TGTGCCAGCAGCCCGTGGGGGGATACGCAGTATTTT; CDR3: CASSPWGDTQYF